The 10 T cell receptor beta chains below come from one sample, sequenced in a study of blood T cells in healthy people across ages. Through a sample-barcoded 5' primer and a J-beta primer mix, a second PCR was run for roughly 6 to 11 cycles. From the 5' RACE reads, TCRdb called clonotypes with MiXCR, one entry per CDR3 protein. In the table there are about 680,000 distinct CDR3 sequences, roughly 50% of which are singletons. The sample consisted of blood. These receptors came from a woman aged 60-75 years in good health.

The rearrangement links TRBV20-1 to TRBJ2-7, with TRBD1 matching 7 bases. Trimming took 5 bases from V and 5 from J; bases not matched to a gene: 9. CDR3 length: 13 amino acids. The germline CDR1 and CDR2 sequences are DFQATT and SNEGSKA (reference sequence). Here the CDR3 DNA reads TGCAGTGCTCCACAGGGGTCGGAACACGAGCAGTACTTC. Encoded protein: CSAPQGSEHEQYF.

This rearrangement joins TRBV27 to TRBJ2-7; perhaps TRBD1 as D (5 bases). Germline V gene data show CDR1 as MNHEY and CDR2 as SMNVEV (reference sequence). There are 14 residues in the CDR3. V was clipped by 5 bases and J by 3 bases, with 14 bases between them. The CDR3 sequence is CASSPWTRSYEQYF. CDR3 DNA sequence: TGTGCCAGCAGTCCCTGGACAAGGAGCTACGAGCAGTACTTC.

CDR3 coding DNA: TGCAGTGCCCCCCCCGGGCGGGATGCAGATACGCAGTATTTT. As protein: CSAPPGRDADTQYF. This sequence joins TRBV20-1 and TRBJ2-3; possible D gene TRBD2, 6 bases. The CDR3 sequence is 14 residues long. CDR1 and CDR2 from the germline V gene are DFQATT and SNEGSKA (reference sequence). Trimming took 6 bases from V and 4 from J, leaving 17 bases between them.

This clonotype was seen more than once but under ten times. The gene calls are TRBV7-3 and TRBJ2-1; TRBD1 matches 11 bases. This CDR3 contains 19 residues. CDR1 and CDR2 from the germline V gene are SGHTA and FQGTGA. V shed 1 base and J 4 bases; nucleotides not matched to a gene: 12. The CDR3 DNA is TGTGCCAGCAGCTTAAGGACAGGGGGCTTGGCTAAGGGGTACAATGAGCAGTTCTTC. This encodes CASSLRTGGLAKGYNEQFF.

The V call is TRBV7-2, the J call TRBJ2-3; tentative D call: TRBD2 (6 bases). The CDR3 runs to 16 residues. V was shortened by 2 bases and J by 6 bases, with 18 bases between the two germline ends. Germline V gives CDR1 SGHTA, CDR2 FQGNSA. The CDR3 is CASSLRGSGPRDTQYF. CDR3 DNA sequence: TGTGCCAGCAGCTTAAGGGGAAGCGGGCCCAGGGATACGCAGTATTTT.

The chain links TRBV28 to TRBJ2-5, with D tentatively TRBD1 (6 bases). This CDR3 comprises 13 residues. Looked up from germline, CDR1 is MDHEN and CDR2 is SYDVKM. The germline V and J ends were trimmed by 3 bases and 11 bases, with 16 bases remaining between them. In DNA, the CDR3 is TGTGCCAGCAGTTTGACAGGCAGCAATGAGCAGTACTTC. Residues: CASSLTGSNEQYF.

This clonotype has more than one count but fewer than ten. The chain couples TRBV5-1 to TRBJ2-1; 7 bases match TRBD1. In germline, CDR1 is SGHRS, CDR2 YFSETQ. V gave up 0 bases and J gave up 2 bases; unmatched junction bases: 5. This CDR3 region has 16 residues. In DNA, the CDR3 is TGCGCCAGCAGCTTGGATACGCAGGGGGCCTACAATGAGCAGTTCTTC. The encoded protein is CASSLDTQGAYNEQFF.

The V call is TRBV11-2, the J call TRBJ2-7; D tentatively fits TRBD1 or TRBD2 (5 bases each). The CDR3 extends over 14 amino acids. Germline CDR1 reads SGHAT; CDR2 reads FQNNGV. Trimming left V 4 bases short and J 7 bases short, with 17 bases between. The CDR3 DNA follows: TGTGCCAGCAGCTCGCCGGGACCTAAGAGGGAGCAGTACTTC. It codes for CASSSPGPKREQYF.

This sequence joins TRBV7-2 and TRBJ2-5; TRBD2 matches at 12 bases. Trimming took 5 bases from V and 5 from J; bases not matched to a gene: 9. This CDR3 has 16 residues. The germline gives CDR1 SGHTA, CDR2 FQGNSA. CDR3 sequence reads: CASSPRTSGAQETQYF. As DNA, the CDR3 is TGTGCCAGCAGCCCTAGGACTAGCGGGGCACAGGAGACCCAGTACTTC.

The chain combines TRBV2 with TRBJ1-4; D is perhaps TRBD1 (6 bases). The V end lost 3 bases, the J end lost 10 bases, and 15 bases lay between the germline ends. Germline V gene lookup returns CDR1 SNHLY and CDR2 FYNNEI. The CDR3 loop spans 14 amino acids. The CDR3: CASSEALQGGKLFF. Written as DNA, the CDR3 is TGTGCCAGCAGTGAGGCTCTACAGGGAGGAAAACTGTTTTTT.